This record looks at one T cell receptor (beta chain) sequence and its context. V was clipped by 1 base and J by 4 bases; unmatched bases: 5. The CDR3 consists of 15 residues. Germline V gene lookup returns CDR1 LGHDT and CDR2 YNNKEL (reference sequence). Per the authors' pipeline: From reference gene primer amplification, estimates of nucleated cell counts were derived. Repertoires were generated with immunoSEQ multiplex PCR, while TCRdb's copy carries only in-frame clones and drops some. V, J and clone size reflect that table, while D and trimming were determined from the DNA. The sample holds about 59,000 clones, 70% to 85% seen once. The sample belongs to a study of blood T cell repertoires in COVID-19. As for the study in general: The United States, Italy and Spain provided the acute and convalescent COVID-19 samples. PBMCs, B-cell-depleted T cells, or T cells provided the cDNA or gDNA that made up the material.

Material: peripheral blood. The source of this sequence is a human donor in a cohort sampled during active COVID-19. V is TRBV3-1 (or the pseudogene TRBV3-2) and J is TRBJ2-3; 7 nucleotides match TRBD1. The CDR3 DNA is TGTGCCAGCAGCCAAGGCTTAGGGGGCCCAGATACGCAGTATTTT. Its protein is CASSQGLGGPDTQYF.